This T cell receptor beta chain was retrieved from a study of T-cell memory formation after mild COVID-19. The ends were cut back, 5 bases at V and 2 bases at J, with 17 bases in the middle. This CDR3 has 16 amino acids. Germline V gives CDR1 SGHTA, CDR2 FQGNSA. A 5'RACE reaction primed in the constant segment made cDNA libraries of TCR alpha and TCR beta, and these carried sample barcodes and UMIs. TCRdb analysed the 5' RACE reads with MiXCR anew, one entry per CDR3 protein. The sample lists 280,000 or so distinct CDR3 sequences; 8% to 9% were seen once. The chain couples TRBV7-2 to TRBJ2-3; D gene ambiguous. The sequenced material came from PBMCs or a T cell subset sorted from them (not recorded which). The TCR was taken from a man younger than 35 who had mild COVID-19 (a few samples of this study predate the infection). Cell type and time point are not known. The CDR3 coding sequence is TGTGCCAGCAGCCCAAACACCGCCGTTCACACAGATACGCAGTATTTT. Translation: CASSPNTAVHTDTQYF.